The rows below give T cell receptor beta chains drawn from one sample of a study of a mutant IDH1 vaccine in newly diagnosed glioma. Method: immunoSEQ multiplex PCR; TCRdb's copy keeps in-frame clones and lacks some. Here the sample spans some 38,000 clones, roughly 92% being singletons. Sequences were derived from PBMCs, sampled from a glioma patient treated with radiotherapy, temozolomide or both. The receptors here all came from a man between 18 and 35 years old with glioma. Each CDR3 is given without its conserved first and last residue.

v_call	j_call	cdr3_aa
TRBV7-2	TRBJ2-7	ASSYSGLAGLRGEQY
TRBV4-2	TRBJ2-1	ASSQEKYPTSGNEQF
TRBV19	TRBJ1-5	ASSISGNQPQH
TRBV7-2	TRBJ1-1	ASSRRQVNTEAF
TRBV30	TRBJ2-7	AWGWAGDTYEQY
TRBV11-2	TRBJ1-4	ASSRTVPNEKLF
TRBV30	TRBJ2-2	AWSVVGPNTGELF
TRBV10-3	TRBJ1-2	AIMGGRDYGYT
TRBV7-9	TRBJ1-5	ASSLSTGDHQPQH
TRBV5-3	TRBJ1-2	ARVVLVRKTYGYT
TRBV18	TRBJ2-5	ASSPPGETQY